These 18 T cell receptor beta chains share one sample of origin, sequenced in a study of shared clonotypes between healthy human individuals. Produced via immunoSEQ multiplex PCR; TCRdb's table is partial and in-frame only. The sample carries approximately 87,000 clones, around 57% recorded once. Sequenced sample: memory CD8+ T cells sorted from blood. Sample subset: CD45RO+ cells pooled with CCR7-negative TemRA cells. The receptors derive from a man aged 25 to 40 in good health.

This clone was seen a single time. The genes are TRBV6-5 and TRBJ2-7; D might be TRBD1 (6 bases). Germline CDR1 reads MNHEY; CDR2 reads SVGAGI. The CDR3 contains 14 residues. V was cut by 6 bases and J by 3 bases, with 15 bases left in between. CDR3 in DNA: TGTGCCAGCAGACCGGGACACAAAATCTACGAGCAGTACTTC. It yields the protein CASRPGHKIYEQYF.

This chain uses TRBV15 with TRBJ2-3, with a weak D call TRBD2 (6 bases). Germline V lookup: CDR1 LNHNV, CDR2 YYDKDF (reference sequence). Deletions cut 8 bases from V and 2 bases from J, with 20 bases between. The CDR3 extends over 16 amino acids. The CDR3 bases are TGTGCCACCCGCTTGGAACTAGCACGACCCACAGATACGCAGTATTTT. This gives the protein CATRLELARPTDTQYF.

On this clone: The same CDR3 arises from other DNA sequences in this sample as well. CDR3: CASSLGLDTQYF. In DNA form, the CDR3 reads TGTGCCAGCAGCTTAGGATTAGATACGCAGTATTTT. The gene calls are TRBV11-2 and TRBJ2-3; D is ambiguous. The germline V gene encodes CDR1 SGHAT and CDR2 FQNNGV. V gave up 1 base and J gave up 5 bases, with 4 bases separating them. The CDR3 is 12 amino acids.

This chain joins TRBV6-5 and TRBJ2-5; D may correspond to TRBD1 or TRBD2 (5 bases each). Germline V CDR1 and CDR2: MNHEY, SVGAGI. This CDR3 has 15 residues. The germline V and J ends were trimmed by 6 bases and 4 bases, with 18 bases remaining between them. CDR3 in amino acids: CASRGRQTRAETQYF. CDR3 DNA: TGTGCCAGCAGGGGACGACAAACGAGGGCAGAGACCCAGTACTTC.

Only one count was recorded for this clone. The gene calls are TRBV15 and TRBJ1-5; D ambiguous. CDR3 length: 16 residues. Germline loops: CDR1 LNHNV, CDR2 YYDKDF (reference sequence). With 1 base removed from V and 4 bases from J, the gap between germline ends came to 14 bases. Written as DNA, the CDR3 is TGTGCCACCAGCAGAGCTGAACTTTCATCTAATCAGCCCCAGCATTTT. Protein: CATSRAELSSNQPQHF.

About this clone itself: The junction does not match germline at one end; this may be a read error. The J gene is TRBJ2-7, the V gene TRBV4-2; D might be TRBD2 (5 bases). CDR3 length equals 12 residues. From germline, CDR1 is LGHNA and CDR2 YNFKEQ. CDR3 amino acids: CASSQSRADFNF. The CDR3 DNA sequence: TGTGCCAGCAGCCAATCAAGGGCGGACTTCAACTTC.

The chain uses TRBV12-5 and TRBJ2-5; either TRBD1 or TRBD2 may supply D (5 bases each). This CDR3 region has 14 residues. V dropped 2 bases and J dropped 9 bases, with 16 bases sitting between them. Germline V gives CDR1 LGHNT, CDR2 FRNRAP. CDR3 loop: CASGLMTPGSPQYF. The CDR3 bases are TGTGCTAGTGGTTTGATGACCCCAGGGAGCCCCCAGTACTTC.

This chain links TRBV7-8 with TRBJ2-5; 7 positions agree with TRBD2. Trimming cost V 1 base and J 6 bases; bases outside gene matches: 11. The CDR3 consists of 16 residues. Per germline, CDR1 SGHVS and CDR2 FQNEAQ. CDR3 loop: CASSLGAGVGGKTQYF. The DNA of the CDR3 is TGTGCCAGCAGCTTAGGGGCGGGGGTGGGCGGAAAGACCCAGTACTTC.

The gene calls are TRBV10-3 and TRBJ2-1; 9 bases align to TRBD2. This CDR3 contains 16 residues. The V segment lost 2 bases and the J segment 3 bases; nucleotides outside the gene matches: 5. The V gene's germline CDR1 is ENHRY and CDR2 SYGVKD. This CDR3 reads CAISEASSGDYNEQFF. CDR3 nucleotides: TGTGCCATCAGTGAGGCGTCTAGCGGGGACTACAATGAGCAGTTCTTC.

V is TRBV25-1 and J is TRBJ2-5; 7 bases line up with TRBD1. The CDR3 is 13 residues long. V lost 7 bases, J lost 4 bases, and 6 bases stayed unmatched. CDR1 is MGHDK and CDR2 is SYGVNS in the germline V gene. The CDR3, as DNA: TGTGCCAGCAAAGGGGGCGCGGTAGAGACCCAGTACTTC. Translated, it gives CASKGGAVETQYF.

This sequence joins TRBV5-5 and TRBJ2-1; D gene unclear. Trimming removed 1 base from V and 0 bases from J, with 11 bases in between. This CDR3 comprises 16 residues. Germline loops: CDR1 SGHKS, CDR2 YYEKEE (reference sequence). CDR3 DNA: TGTGCCAGCAGCTTGTACCAGAAGAGCTCCTACAATGAGCAGTTCTTC. Translated, it gives CASSLYQKSSYNEQFF. Full variable domain (missing parts from reference TRBV5-5 and TRBJ2-1): DAGVTQSPTHLIKTRGQQVTLRCSPISGHKSVSWYQQVLGQGPQFIFQYYEKEERGRGNFPDRFSARQFPNYSSELNVNALLLGDSALYLCASSLYQKSSYNEQFFGPGTRLTVL.

The chain joins TRBV5-4 to TRBJ2-3; the D gene is possibly TRBD2 (5 bases). The CDR3 sequence is 14 residues long. Looked up from germline, CDR1 is SGHNT and CDR2 is YYREEE (reference sequence). Trimming took 5 bases from V and 1 from J, leaving 11 bases between them. CDR3 bases: TGTGCCAGCAGTTTAGCGTTTCGCACAGATACGCAGTATTTT. This codes for CASSLAFRTDTQYF.

As concerns this clone: A far larger clone differs by one base, so this is likely a read error. V and J are TRBV6-4 and TRBJ2-5, with 11 bases identical to TRBD2. Germline values: CDR1 MRHNA, CDR2 SNTAGT. This CDR3 has 15 residues. Trimming removed 3 bases from V and 4 bases from J; junction bases left unmatched: 4. This chain's CDR3 is CASSEIAGGPETQYF. In nucleotides, the CDR3 is TGTGCCAGCAGTGAAATAGCGGGAGGGCCAGAGACCCAGTACTTC.

The chain is built from TRBV28 and TRBJ1-5; 10 bases agree with TRBD1. The CDR3 is 15 amino acids. Unmatched junction bases numbered 1, after V lost 5 bases and J lost 0 bases. Germline loops: CDR1 MDHEN, CDR2 SYDVKM. CDR3 loop: CASSRDRGSNQPQHF. CDR3 DNA: TGTGCCAGCAGTCGGGACAGGGGTAGCAATCAGCCCCAGCATTTT.

The genes are TRBV28 and TRBJ1-5; TRBD1 aligns across 8 bases. V lost 6 bases and J lost 0; bases outside the gene matches: 10. CDR1 MDHEN and CDR2 SYDVKM come from the germline V gene. This CDR3 comprises 17 residues. CDR3 protein: CASRQGQGTPSNQPQHF. As DNA, the CDR3 is TGTGCCAGCAGACAAGGACAGGGCACCCCTAGCAATCAGCCCCAGCATTTT. The variable domain in full, with the rest retrieved from reference TRBV28 and TRBJ1-5, is DVKVTQSSRYLVKRTGEKVFLECVQDMDHENMFWYRQDPGLGLRLIYFSYDVKMKEKGDIPEGYSVSREKKERFSLILESASTNQTSMYLCASRQGQGTPSNQPQHFGDGTRLSIL.

Regarding this clone: A single base is all that separates this from a far larger clone, so a read error is likely. The gene calls are TRBV28 and TRBJ2-7; D unclear. Trimming pared 4 bases from V and 5 bases from J, leaving 6 bases between. CDR1 MDHEN and CDR2 SYDVKM come from the germline V gene. This CDR3 contains 11 residues. The CDR3 protein is CASSSYHEQYF. The DNA of the CDR3 is TGTGCCAGCAGTTCCTACCACGAGCAGTACTTC.

The chain recombines TRBV19 with TRBJ2-6, with D unresolved. Germline loops: CDR1 LNHDA, CDR2 SQIVND (reference sequence). The V end was cut by 3 bases, the J end by 2 bases, with 17 bases between. The CDR3 has 18 amino acids. CDR3 protein: CASSIRGRYYTGANVLTF. In DNA, the CDR3 is TGTGCCAGTAGTATCCGCGGTCGTTATTACACTGGGGCCAACGTCCTGACTTTC.

The gene calls are TRBV11-1 and TRBJ2-6; D is ambiguous. Germline V gene data show CDR1 as SGHAT and CDR2 as FQDESV (reference sequence). Trimming left V 1 base short and J 2 bases short, with 12 bases between. There are 17 residues in the CDR3. The DNA for the CDR3 is TGTGCCAGCAGCTTAGTTGAGGCGTTGACTGGGGCCAACGTCCTGACTTTC. Translating gives CASSLVEALTGANVLTF.